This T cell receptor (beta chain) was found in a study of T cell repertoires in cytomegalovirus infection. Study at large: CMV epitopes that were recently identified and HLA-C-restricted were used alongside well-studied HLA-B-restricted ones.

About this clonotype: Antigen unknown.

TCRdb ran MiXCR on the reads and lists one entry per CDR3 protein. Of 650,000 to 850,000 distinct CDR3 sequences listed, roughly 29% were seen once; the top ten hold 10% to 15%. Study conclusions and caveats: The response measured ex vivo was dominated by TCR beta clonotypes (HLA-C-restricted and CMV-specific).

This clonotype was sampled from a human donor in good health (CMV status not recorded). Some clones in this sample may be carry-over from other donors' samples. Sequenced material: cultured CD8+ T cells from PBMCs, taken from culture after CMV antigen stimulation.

This CDR3 is CASSSQTGAGKTQYF. CDR3 DNA: TGTGCCAGCAGTTCCCAGACAGGGGCAGGGAAGACCCAGTACTTC. This sequence joins TRBV27 and TRBJ2-5; 8 bases are a match to TRBD1. Per germline, CDR1 MNHEY and CDR2 SMNVEV (reference sequence). The CDR3 spans 15 residues. The junction had 10 bases not matched to a gene; V was cut back by 4 bases and J by 6 bases.